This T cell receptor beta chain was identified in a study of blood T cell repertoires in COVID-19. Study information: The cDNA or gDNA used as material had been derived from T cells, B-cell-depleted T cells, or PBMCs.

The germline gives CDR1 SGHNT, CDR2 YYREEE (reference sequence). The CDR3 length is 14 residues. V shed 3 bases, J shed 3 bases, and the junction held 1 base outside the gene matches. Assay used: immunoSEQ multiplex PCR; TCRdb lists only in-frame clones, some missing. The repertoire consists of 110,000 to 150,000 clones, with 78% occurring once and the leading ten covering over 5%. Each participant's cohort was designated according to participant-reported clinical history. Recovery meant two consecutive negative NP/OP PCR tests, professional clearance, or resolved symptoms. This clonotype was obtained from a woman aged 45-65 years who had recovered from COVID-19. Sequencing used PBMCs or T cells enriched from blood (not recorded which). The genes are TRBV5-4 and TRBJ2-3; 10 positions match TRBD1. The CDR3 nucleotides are TGTGCCAGCAGCTGGGGACAGGGGACAGATACGCAGTATTTT. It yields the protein CASSWGQGTDTQYF.